By share, the clone carrying this T cell receptor beta chain counts as medium-sized. The sample belongs to a study of T and B cells in COVID-19 patients. From blood, about 250-550 ng of genomic DNA served as TRB template. V lost 7 bases and J lost 4, with 13 bases in between. The CDR3 has 14 amino acids. Germline-derived CDR1 and CDR2 are LNHDA and SQIVND (reference sequence). BIOMED2 TRB-A/B primer pools were used in multiplex TRB PCR. TCRdb ran MiXCR on the multiplex PCR reads and lists one entry per CDR3 protein. This sample carries approximately 6,700 distinct CDR3 sequences, about 22% of them seen once, and the ten largest clones take 3% to 4%.

The sample was blood. The gene calls are TRBV19 and TRBJ2-2; TRBD1 is a possible D gene (6 bases). The clonotype was recovered from a human donor who had recovered from COVID-19. The CDR3 here is CASILTGSTGELFF. The CDR3 nucleotides read TGTGCCAGTATCTTGACAGGATCCACCGGGGAGCTGTTTTTT.